These 26 T cell receptor beta chains share one sample of origin, sequenced in a study of blood T cell repertoires in COVID-19. Sequencing used immunoSEQ multiplex PCR; TCRdb keeps in-frame clones, though not all of them. Among 120,000 or so clones listed, approximately 84% were seen once. Sample: peripheral blood. All receptors derive from a woman in her 30s who had recovered from COVID-19.

The V and J genes are TRBV4-2 and TRBJ2-7, with a weak D call TRBD2 (6 bases). From germline, CDR1 is LGHNA and CDR2 YNFKEQ. V lost 3 bases, J lost 5 bases, and 17 bases lay in between. This CDR3 is built from 15 residues. CDR3 region: CASSHHPGGQNEQYF. The CDR3 DNA reads TGTGCCAGCAGCCATCACCCTGGAGGGCAAAACGAGCAGTACTTC.

This clone was counted a few times. V gene TRBV4-1 combines with J gene TRBJ1-3; D call uncertain. The CDR3 sequence is 15 residues long. From germline, CDR1 is MGHRA and CDR2 YSYEKL. V lost 7 bases and J 4 bases, leaving 17 bases between the germline ends. CDR3 loop: CASTFDSSPGNTIYF. The DNA of the CDR3 is TGCGCCAGCACCTTCGACTCGTCCCCAGGAAACACCATATATTTT.

The chain combines TRBV3-1 (or the pseudogene TRBV3-2) with TRBJ1-2; tentative D call: TRBD1 (5 bases). This CDR3 is built from 15 residues. Trimming pared 4 bases from V and 12 bases from J, leaving 24 bases between. Germline CDR1 and CDR2: LGHDT and YNNKEL (reference sequence). Here the CDR3 reads CASSRRTMGLLLHTF. The CDR3 DNA is TGTGCCAGCAGCCGAAGAACTATGGGACTGCTTTTACACACCTTC.

The chain couples TRBV23-1 to TRBJ1-2, with 12 bases fitting TRBD1. TRBV23-1 counts as an open reading frame of uncertain function. The CDR3 runs 12 residues. The V and J ends lost 6 bases and 7 bases, in that order; junction bases with no gene match: 0. Here the CDR3 DNA reads TGCGCCAGCAGGGGACAGGGGGCTGGCTACACCTTC. Its protein product is CASRGQGAGYTF.

The V gene is TRBV27, the J gene TRBJ2-7, with 9 bases fitting TRBD1. The CDR3 spans 13 residues. CDR1 and CDR2 (germline): MNHEY, SMNVEV (reference sequence). The V gene end was trimmed by 5 bases and the J gene end by 6 bases; junction bases not matched to a gene: 5. CDR3 amino acids: CASSPRTGAEQYF. The CDR3 DNA reads TGTGCCAGCAGTCCCCGGACAGGGGCCGAGCAGTACTTC.

The chain uses TRBV7-3 and TRBJ2-7; no definite D call. CDR1 is SGHTA, CDR2 FQGTGA, per germline. The CDR3 is 13 amino acids. V lost 0 bases to trimming and J lost 0 bases, with 3 bases between them. The CDR3 DNA is TGTGCCAGCAGCTTAACCCGCTCCTACGAGCAGTACTTC. Protein product: CASSLTRSYEQYF.

The J gene is TRBJ1-2, the V gene TRBV19, with TRBD1 matching over 11 bases. CDR1 and CDR2 (germline): LNHDA, SQIVND (reference sequence). V trimming: 8 bases; J trimming: 6 bases; junction bases outside the gene matches: 11. The CDR3 spans 15 residues. This CDR3 is CASLNRDRGSDGYTF. CDR3 sequence (DNA): TGTGCCAGTCTGAATCGGGACAGGGGGAGCGATGGCTACACCTTC.

J is TRBJ2-1 and V is TRBV25-1; 12 positions match TRBD2. The CDR3 covers 18 residues. Germline values: CDR1 MGHDK, CDR2 SYGVNS. The V gene end was trimmed by 3 bases and the J gene end by 0 bases; junction bases not matched to a gene: 6. The CDR3 DNA sequence: TGTGCCAGCAGTGATCGACTAGCGGGGGCTAGCTCCTACAATGAGCAGTTCTTC. Amino acid sequence: CASSDRLAGASSYNEQFF.

The CDR3 DNA is TGTGCCAGCAGCCCGACCGGGACATCGAACACTGAAGCTTTCTTT. This translates into CASSPTGTSNTEAFF. The V gene is TRBV7-9, the J gene TRBJ1-1; D is perhaps TRBD1 (6 bases). Trimming stripped 5 bases from V and 1 base from J, with 14 bases between. This CDR3 is 15 amino acids long. From germline, CDR1 is SEHNR and CDR2 FQNEAQ (reference sequence).

This rearrangement joins TRBV21-1 to TRBJ2-7; TRBD2, the table's D call, lacks a check against the DNA. TRBV21-1 is annotated as a pseudogene. The CDR3 is 17 residues long. The CDR3 bases are TGTGCCAGCAGCAAAAAAGACCCTCCTAGCGGGGGGGTCGAGCAGTACTTC. Amino acid sequence: CASSKKDPPSGGVEQYF.

This chain connects TRBV30 to TRBJ1-1; D gene unclear. Germline assignment: CDR1 GTSNPN and CDR2 SVGIG (reference sequence). CDR3 length equals 13 residues. Trimming stripped 1 base from V and 6 bases from J, with 12 bases between. The chain's CDR3 is CAWSATVYPEAFF. CDR3 in DNA: TGTGCCTGGAGTGCTACAGTTTACCCTGAAGCTTTCTTT. Full variable domain (rest looked up from reference TRBV30 and TRBJ1-1): SQTIHQWPATLVQPVGSPLSLECTVEGTSNPNLYWYRQAAGRGLQLLFYSVGIGQISSEVPQNLSASRPQDRQFILSSKKLLLSDSGFYLCAWSATVYPEAFFGQGTRLTVV.

The CDR3 region has the DNA TGCAGCGTTGAGGCAGTACAAGAGACCCAGTACTTC. Translating it yields CSVEAVQETQYF. The chain carries TRBV29-1 and TRBJ2-5; D is uncertain. V lost 3 bases to trimming and J lost 2 bases, with 7 bases between them. Germline V gives CDR1 SQVTM, CDR2 ANQGSEA. The CDR3 has 12 residues. The full variable domain, in which reference TRBV29-1 and TRBJ2-5 provide the parts outside the CDR3, is SAVISQKPSRDICQRGTSLTIQCQVDSQVTMMFWYRQQPGQSLTLIATANQGSEATYESGFVIDKFPISRPNLTFSTLTVSNMSPEDSSIYLCSVEAVQETQYFGPGTRLLVL.

This clone was seen just once. The genes are TRBV24-1 and TRBJ2-2, with D possibly matching TRBD1 (6 bases). This CDR3 region has 13 residues. Trimming cost V 9 bases and J 6 bases, with 13 bases left between them. Germline V gives CDR1 KGHDR, CDR2 SFDVKD. CDR3 DNA: TGTGCCACCGGTAGGGACAAACCCGGGGAGCTGTTTTTT. This codes for CATGRDKPGELFF.

This sequence joins TRBV6-5 and TRBJ1-1, with TRBD1 matching 7 bases. The CDR3 covers 14 residues. Germline CDR1 MNHEY, CDR2 SVGAGI. Trimming at V came to 2 bases and at J to 4 bases, leaving 4 bases not matched to a gene. The CDR3 nucleotides are TGTGCCAGCAGTTACCTTGGGACAGCCACTGAAGCTTTCTTT. Protein product: CASSYLGTATEAFF.

CDR3 DNA sequence: TGTGCCAGCAGTTCCCGAGCGGGGGGCACAGATACGCAGTATTTT. It translates to CASSSRAGGTDTQYF. The V gene is TRBV6-5, the J gene TRBJ2-3; 8 bases fit TRBD2. There are 15 residues in the CDR3. The germline V gene has CDR1 MNHEY and CDR2 SVGAGI. Trimming took 4 bases from V and 1 from J; bases not matched to a gene: 4.

The V and J genes are TRBV6-6 and TRBJ2-7, with D possibly matching TRBD1 (6 bases). There are 15 residues in the CDR3. Between the trimmed V and J ends, which lost 4 bases and 2 bases, there was a span of 15 bases. Germline values: CDR1 MNHNY, CDR2 SVGAGI (reference sequence). This CDR3 is CASSSTGASTYEQYF. CDR3 DNA: TGTGCCAGCAGTTCGACAGGAGCCTCCACCTACGAGCAGTACTTC.

The chain carries TRBV3-1 (or the pseudogene TRBV3-2) and TRBJ2-3; a weak D match, TRBD2 (5 bases). Germline lookup yields CDR1 LGHDT and CDR2 YNNKEL (reference sequence). The CDR3 length is 14 residues. V was pared by 7 bases and J by 0 bases, with 11 bases between. The CDR3 region is CASKSRTSTDTQYF. CDR3 bases: TGTGCCAGCAAATCTAGGACTAGCACAGATACGCAGTATTTT.

CDR3: CASSVGASGGQETQYF. The CDR3 DNA is TGTGCCAGCAGCGTAGGGGCTAGCGGGGGACAAGAGACCCAGTACTTC. The chain carries TRBV9 and TRBJ2-5, with 10 bases identical to TRBD2. Germline CDR1 SGDLS, CDR2 YYNGEE. The junction had 4 bases not matched to a gene; V was cut back by 0 bases and J by 2 bases. This CDR3 region has 16 residues.

This clone was counted only a few times. For the CDR3, the DNA is TGTGCCAGCAGCTTTGAAGGACAGGGACTTGCTAATGAAAAACTGTTTTTT. Amino acid sequence: CASSFEGQGLANEKLFF. The chain recombines TRBV7-8 with TRBJ1-4; 8 bases match TRBD1. With V trimmed by 3 bases and J by 3 bases, 9 bases remained unmatched. The CDR3 has 17 amino acids. The V gene's germline CDR1 is SGHVS and CDR2 FQNEAQ.

This sequence joins TRBV2 and TRBJ2-1; D remains unclear. Trimming took off 3 bases at V and 6 bases at J, with 6 bases between the two ends. The length of the CDR3 is 12 residues. Per germline, CDR1 SNHLY and CDR2 FYNNEI. CDR3 sequence: CASSDSSNEQFF. The CDR3 DNA reads as TGTGCCAGCAGTGATAGTAGCAATGAGCAGTTCTTC.

J is TRBJ1-1 and V is TRBV7-8; D is unresolved. The CDR3 length is 11 residues. CDR1 is SGHVS and CDR2 is FQNEAQ in the germline V gene. V was clipped by 5 bases and J by 3 bases, with 4 bases between them. CDR3 in amino acids: CASSPYTEAFF. The CDR3 DNA reads TGTGCCAGCAGCCCTTACACTGAAGCTTTCTTT.

This chain links TRBV24-1 with TRBJ2-3, with 10 bases identical to TRBD1. V shed 3 bases and J 11 bases; nucleotides not matched to a gene: 16. The CDR3 length is 17 residues. From germline, CDR1 is KGHDR and CDR2 SFDVKD. The DNA for the CDR3 is TGTGCCACCAGTGATGATCCCCGGGACAGGGGCCCCTCACGGCAGTATTTT. Protein sequence: CATSDDPRDRGPSRQYF.

The CDR3: CATTDGGPDEQFF. Written as DNA, the CDR3 is TGTGCCACCACGGACGGGGGGCCCGATGAGCAGTTCTTC. The chain couples TRBV15 to TRBJ2-1; D possibly corresponds to TRBD2 (7 bases). This CDR3 region has 13 residues. Germline V lookup: CDR1 LNHNV, CDR2 YYDKDF (reference sequence). V was cut by 7 bases and J by 8 bases, with 15 bases left in between.

V usage is TRBV2 and J usage is TRBJ1-2; 7 nucleotides line up with TRBD1. The CDR3 spans 11 residues. CDR1 and CDR2 (germline): SNHLY, FYNNEI. The V segment lost 6 bases and the J segment 7 bases; nucleotides outside the gene matches: 2. Written as DNA, the CDR3 is TGTGCCAGCAGCAACAGGGGTGGCTACACCTTC. Its translation is CASSNRGGYTF. The variable domain in full, with the rest retrieved from reference TRBV2 and TRBJ1-2, is EPEVTQTPSHQVTQMGQEVILRCVPISNHLYFYWYRQILGQKVEFLVSFYNNEISEKSEIFDDQFSVERPDGSNFTLKIRSTKLEDSAMYFCASSNRGGYTFGSGTRLTVV.

This clone is a singleton in its sample. This chain connects TRBV7-3 to TRBJ1-5, with D maybe TRBD1 (5 bases). Germline lookup yields CDR1 SGHTA and CDR2 FQGTGA. The length of the CDR3 is 13 residues. V lost 2 bases, J lost 8 bases, and 10 bases lay in between. CDR3 DNA: TGTGCCAGCAGCTTAGGGCCGGGGGAGCCCCAGCATTTT. This encodes CASSLGPGEPQHF.

This sequence joins TRBV6-5 and TRBJ2-7, with 14 bases that match TRBD2. CDR3 length equals 16 residues. J lost 3 bases, V lost 4 bases, and 5 bases had no gene match. The germline CDR1 and CDR2 sequences are MNHEY and SVGAGI. The CDR3 loop reads CASSSGTSGGRYEQYF. The CDR3 nucleotides read TGTGCCAGCAGTTCCGGGACTAGCGGGGGACGCTACGAGCAGTACTTC.